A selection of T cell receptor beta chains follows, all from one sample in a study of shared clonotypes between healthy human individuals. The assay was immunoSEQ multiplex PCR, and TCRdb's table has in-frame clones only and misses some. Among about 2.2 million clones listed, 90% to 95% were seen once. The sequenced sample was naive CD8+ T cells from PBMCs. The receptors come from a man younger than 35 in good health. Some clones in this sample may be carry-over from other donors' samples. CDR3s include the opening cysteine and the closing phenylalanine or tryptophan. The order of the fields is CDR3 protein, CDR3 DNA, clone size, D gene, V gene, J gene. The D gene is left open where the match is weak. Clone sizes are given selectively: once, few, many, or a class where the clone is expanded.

CDR3 protein: CASREGQGFMNTEAFF
CDR3 DNA: TGTGCCAGCAGGGAAGGACAGGGCTTCATGAACACTGAAGCTTTCTTC
clone size: -
D gene: TRBD1
V gene: TRBV7-9
J gene: TRBJ1-1

CDR3 protein: CAWRGENNEQFF
CDR3 DNA: TGTGCCTGGAGAGGAGAGAACAATGAGCAGTTCTTC
clone size: -
D gene: -
V gene: TRBV30
J gene: TRBJ2-1

CDR3 protein: CAWTRGGGNQPQHF
CDR3 DNA: TGTGCCTGGACCCGGGGCGGGGGCAATCAGCCCCAGCATTTT
clone size: few
D gene: -
V gene: TRBV30
J gene: TRBJ1-5

CDR3 protein: CASSEVRQPQHF
CDR3 DNA: TGTGCCAGCAGTGAAGTCCGACAGCCCCAGCATTTT
clone size: -
D gene: -
V gene: TRBV6-1
J gene: TRBJ1-5

CDR3 protein: CASSLWDSGNTIYF
CDR3 DNA: TGTGCCAGCAGTTTGTGGGATAGCGGAAACACCATATATTTT
clone size: -
D gene: -
V gene: TRBV28
J gene: TRBJ1-3

CDR3 protein: CASSARDRAETQYF
CDR3 DNA: TGTGCCAGCAGTGCGCGGGACAGGGCAGAGACCCAGTACTTC
clone size: once
D gene: TRBD1
V gene: TRBV9
J gene: TRBJ2-5

CDR3 protein: CASSVVRDRWVKSNQPQHF
CDR3 DNA: TGTGCCAGCAGCGTAGTGCGGGACCGGTGGGTAAAAAGCAATCAGCCCCAGCATTTT
clone size: -
D gene: -
V gene: TRBV9
J gene: TRBJ1-5

CDR3 protein: CASSQDILAGGIEQFF
CDR3 DNA: TGCGCCAGCAGCCAAGATATTTTAGCGGGAGGGATTGAGCAGTTCTTC
clone size: -
D gene: TRBD2
V gene: TRBV4-1
J gene: TRBJ2-1

CDR3 protein: CASRDNHPISSHYNEQFF
CDR3 DNA: TGTGCCAGCAGGGATAATCACCCTATATCGTCCCATTACAATGAGCAGTTCTTC
clone size: -
D gene: -
V gene: TRBV6-4
J gene: TRBJ2-1

CDR3 protein: CASSLMGVLERDNSPLHF
CDR3 DNA: TGTGCCAGCAGCTTAATGGGAGTTTTGGAACGGGATAATTCACCCCTCCACTTT
clone size: -
D gene: -
V gene: TRBV7-2
J gene: TRBJ1-6

CDR3 protein: CASSSPWLEAFF
CDR3 DNA: TGTGCCAGCAGTTCGCCGTGGCTTGAAGCTTTCTTT
clone size: few
D gene: -
V gene: TRBV28
J gene: TRBJ1-1

CDR3 protein: CASSQGRSQPQHF
CDR3 DNA: TGTGCCAGCAGCCAAGGCCGGAGTCAGCCCCAGCATTTT
clone size: -
D gene: -
V gene: TRBV14
J gene: TRBJ1-5

CDR3 protein: CASTLPGVNTEAFF
CDR3 DNA: TGTGCCAGCACCCTACCGGGAGTGAACACTGAAGCTTTCTTT
clone size: -
D gene: -
V gene: TRBV7-9
J gene: TRBJ1-1

CDR3 protein: CSPRALYGYTF
CDR3 DNA: TGCAGTCCAAGGGCCTTGTATGGCTACACCTTC
clone size: once
D gene: -
V gene: TRBV20-1
J gene: TRBJ1-2

CDR3 protein: CASSQLRGAAANEKLFF
CDR3 DNA: TGCGCCAGCAGCCAGTTGAGGGGGGCGGCGGCTAATGAAAAACTGTTTTTT
clone size: -
D gene: -
V gene: TRBV4-1
J gene: TRBJ1-4

CDR3 protein: CAWSVLRTSGFNEQFF
CDR3 DNA: TGTGCCTGGAGTGTACTCAGGACTAGCGGGTTTAATGAGCAGTTCTTC
clone size: -
D gene: TRBD2
V gene: TRBV30
J gene: TRBJ2-1

CDR3 protein: CASSEVSGSADTQYF
CDR3 DNA: TGTGCCAGCAGTGAAGTAAGCGGGAGCGCAGATACGCAGTATTTT
clone size: -
D gene: TRBD2
V gene: TRBV6-4
J gene: TRBJ2-3

CDR3 protein: CASREKPGELSEAFF
CDR3 DNA: TGTGCCAGCAGGGAAAAGCCGGGAGAACTCTCCGAAGCTTTCTTT
clone size: -
D gene: -
V gene: TRBV6-1
J gene: TRBJ1-1

CDR3 protein: CASNRGPDTEAFF
CDR3 DNA: TGTGCCAGTAACAGGGGGCCGGACACTGAAGCTTTCTTT
clone size: -
D gene: TRBD1
V gene: TRBV5-6
J gene: TRBJ1-1

CDR3 protein: CASSRLAGGPGELFF
CDR3 DNA: TGTGCCAGCAGCCGGCTAGCGGGAGGCCCCGGGGAGCTGTTTTTT
clone size: -
D gene: TRBD2
V gene: TRBV28
J gene: TRBJ2-2

CDR3 protein: CASRHNQPQHF
CDR3 DNA: TGTGCCAGCAGACACAATCAGCCCCAGCATTTT
clone size: few
D gene: -
V gene: TRBV28
J gene: TRBJ1-5

CDR3 protein: CATSRDSAARSTDTQYF
CDR3 DNA: TGTGCCACCAGCAGAGATAGCGCGGCCAGATCCACAGATACGCAGTATTTT
clone size: -
D gene: -
V gene: TRBV15
J gene: TRBJ2-3

CDR3 protein: CASSPQGEGNQPQHF
CDR3 DNA: TGTGCCAGCAGTCCCCAGGGGGAGGGTAATCAGCCCCAGCATTTT
clone size: -
D gene: TRBD1
V gene: TRBV2
J gene: TRBJ1-5

CDR3 protein: CASSFKGQGYEQYF
CDR3 DNA: TGTGCCAGCAGCTTCAAGGGACAGGGCTACGAGCAGTACTTC
clone size: once
D gene: TRBD1
V gene: TRBV5-6
J gene: TRBJ2-7

CDR3 protein: CASSEGGVGEATYSNQPQHF
CDR3 DNA: TGTGCCAGCAGTGAAGGGGGAGTGGGGGAGGCGACCTATAGCAATCAGCCCCAGCATTTT
clone size: -
D gene: -
V gene: TRBV2
J gene: TRBJ1-5

CDR3 protein: CASSVGPRDTQYF
CDR3 DNA: TGTGCCAGCAGTGTCGGCCCGCGAGATACGCAGTATTTT
clone size: -
D gene: -
V gene: TRBV2
J gene: TRBJ2-3

CDR3 protein: CATRGVGNTEAFF
CDR3 DNA: TGTGCCACCAGGGGGGTTGGGAACACTGAAGCTTTCTTT
clone size: -
D gene: -
V gene: TRBV15
J gene: TRBJ1-1

CDR3 protein: CASSSWAGDSSYEQYF
CDR3 DNA: TGTGCCAGCTCCAGTTGGGCGGGAGACAGCTCCTACGAGCAGTACTTC
clone size: -
D gene: TRBD2
V gene: TRBV27
J gene: TRBJ2-7

CDR3 protein: CSVRTYTYEQYF
CDR3 DNA: TGCAGCGTCAGAACCTACACCTACGAGCAGTACTTC
clone size: -
D gene: -
V gene: TRBV29-1
J gene: TRBJ2-7

CDR3 protein: CASSQTSGSNYEQYF
CDR3 DNA: TGTGCCAGCAGCCAGACTAGCGGGAGTAATTACGAGCAGTACTTC
clone size: once
D gene: TRBD2
V gene: TRBV11-2
J gene: TRBJ2-7

CDR3 protein: CASSVKTGYANTGELFF
CDR3 DNA: TGTGCCAGCAGTGTGAAGACAGGGTATGCGAACACCGGGGAGCTGTTTTTT
clone size: -
D gene: TRBD1
V gene: TRBV27
J gene: TRBJ2-2

CDR3 protein: CASSDRGFTGELFF
CDR3 DNA: TGTGCCAGCAGTGACAGGGGATTCACCGGGGAGCTGTTTTTT
clone size: once
D gene: -
V gene: TRBV2
J gene: TRBJ2-2

CDR3 protein: CASSTWRETSYEQYF
CDR3 DNA: TGTGCCAGCAGTACCTGGAGGGAGACGTCCTACGAGCAGTACTTC
clone size: -
D gene: -
V gene: TRBV6-5
J gene: TRBJ2-7

CDR3 protein: CASSLRGSRGILGETQYF
CDR3 DNA: TGTGCCAGCAGTTTAAGAGGATCCAGGGGGATCTTGGGAGAGACCCAGTACTTC
clone size: once
D gene: TRBD1
V gene: TRBV27
J gene: TRBJ2-5

CDR3 protein: CASSSLTSGSLGTGELFF
CDR3 DNA: TGTGCCAGCAGCTCTCTGACTAGCGGGAGTCTGGGTACCGGGGAGCTGTTTTTT
clone size: -
D gene: TRBD2
V gene: TRBV7-9
J gene: TRBJ2-2

CDR3 protein: CASSFAETGISYEQYF
CDR3 DNA: TGTGCCAGCAGTTTCGCGGAGACTGGGATCTCCTACGAGCAGTACTTC
clone size: -
D gene: -
V gene: TRBV28
J gene: TRBJ2-7

CDR3 protein: CASSQDANSQETQYF
CDR3 DNA: TGCGCCAGCAGCCAAGATGCGAACTCCCAAGAGACCCAGTACTTC
clone size: -
D gene: -
V gene: TRBV4-3
J gene: TRBJ2-5

CDR3 protein: CASSDSASGTGELFF
CDR3 DNA: TGTGCCAGCAGCGACTCGGCTAGCGGCACCGGGGAGCTGTTTTTT
clone size: -
D gene: TRBD2
V gene: TRBV11-2
J gene: TRBJ2-2

CDR3 protein: CASSYDLRQGSTEAFF
CDR3 DNA: TGTGCCAGCAGTTACGATCTTCGGCAGGGGAGCACTGAAGCTTTCTTT
clone size: -
D gene: -
V gene: TRBV6-5
J gene: TRBJ1-1

CDR3 protein: CASSQEAGPNTEAFF
CDR3 DNA: TGTGCCAGCAGCCAAGAGGCAGGGCCGAACACTGAAGCTTTCTTT
clone size: -
D gene: -
V gene: TRBV14
J gene: TRBJ1-1

CDR3 protein: CASSVGGDSTDTQYF
CDR3 DNA: TGTGCCAGCAGCGTAGGAGGGGATAGCACAGATACGCAGTATTTT
clone size: -
D gene: -
V gene: TRBV9
J gene: TRBJ2-3

CDR3 protein: CASSQEPGLGNNEQFF
CDR3 DNA: TGCGCCAGCAGCCAGGAACCGGGACTAGGTAACAATGAGCAGTTCTTC
clone size: -
D gene: TRBD2
V gene: TRBV4-1
J gene: TRBJ2-1

CDR3 protein: CAISDVLGQGIKTQYF
CDR3 DNA: TGTGCCATCAGTGATGTTCTCGGACAGGGCATTAAGACCCAGTACTTC
clone size: -
D gene: TRBD1
V gene: TRBV10-3
J gene: TRBJ2-5

CDR3 protein: CASSLPTRMTGPVTDTQYF
CDR3 DNA: TGTGCCAGCAGTTTACCAACCCGCATGACAGGGCCCGTCACAGATACGCAGTATTTT
clone size: -
D gene: TRBD1
V gene: TRBV28
J gene: TRBJ2-3

CDR3 protein: CASSFKDGGNEQFF
CDR3 DNA: TGTGCCAGCAGCTTTAAGGACGGGGGCAATGAGCAGTTCTTC
clone size: -
D gene: -
V gene: TRBV7-9
J gene: TRBJ2-1

CDR3 protein: CASSEGQTYEQYF
CDR3 DNA: TGCGCCAGCAGCGAGGGACAGACCTACGAGCAGTACTTC
clone size: -
D gene: TRBD1
V gene: TRBV5-1
J gene: TRBJ2-7

CDR3 protein: CASSVEGTSGRAANEQFF
CDR3 DNA: TGTGCCAGCAGCGTAGAGGGGACTAGCGGGAGGGCTGCCAATGAGCAGTTCTTC
clone size: -
D gene: TRBD2
V gene: TRBV9
J gene: TRBJ2-1

CDR3 protein: CARSPPSGSLGDTQYF
CDR3 DNA: TGTGCCAGAAGCCCACCTAGTGGCTCCCTGGGAGATACGCAGTATTTT
clone size: -
D gene: -
V gene: TRBV5-3
J gene: TRBJ2-3

CDR3 protein: CSVEDVNRGIPVYGYTF
CDR3 DNA: TGCAGCGTTGAAGATGTAAACAGGGGAATTCCGGTCTATGGCTACACCTTC
clone size: -
D gene: TRBD1
V gene: TRBV29-1
J gene: TRBJ1-2

CDR3 protein: CASSLFRALAGEHEQFF
CDR3 DNA: TGTGCCAGCAGTTTATTCCGGGCCCTAGCGGGAGAGCATGAGCAGTTCTTC
clone size: -
D gene: TRBD2
V gene: TRBV27
J gene: TRBJ2-1

CDR3 protein: CASSGSGTLSGYTF
CDR3 DNA: TGTGCCAGCAGTGGCTCCGGGACACTTAGTGGCTACACCTTC
clone size: -
D gene: -
V gene: TRBV2
J gene: TRBJ1-2

CDR3 protein: CASRSLDEQYF
CDR3 DNA: TGTGCCAGCAGGTCCCTGGACGAGCAGTACTTC
clone size: -
D gene: -
V gene: TRBV7-9
J gene: TRBJ2-7

CDR3 protein: CSVFSASSSETQYF
CDR3 DNA: TGCAGCGTTTTTTCCGCGAGCTCCTCTGAGACCCAGTACTTC
clone size: -
D gene: -
V gene: TRBV29-1
J gene: TRBJ2-5

CDR3 protein: CASRRVTDQSEAFF
CDR3 DNA: TGCGCCAGCAGAAGAGTGACCGATCAAAGTGAAGCTTTCTTT
clone size: -
D gene: -
V gene: TRBV4-1
J gene: TRBJ1-1